The rows below give T cell receptor beta chains drawn from one sample of a study of T cells in Graves' hyperthyroidism and ophthalmopathy. TCRdb re-analysed the multiplex PCR reads in MiXCR, keeping a single row per CDR3 protein. Here the sample spans approximately 700,000 distinct CDR3 sequences, 16% being singletons. Material: blood. These receptor sequences come from a man aged 18 to 29 with Graves' hyperthyroidism. Each CDR3 is given with its conserved first and last residue. The order of the fields is V gene, J gene, clone size, D gene, CDR3 DNA, CDR3 protein. D genes are given only for firm matches. Clone sizes are given selectively: once, few, many, or a class where the clone is expanded.

>TRBV28|TRBJ2-1|few|-
TGTGCCAGCAGGGCCGTGGGGGGTGGGGGTGAGCAGTTCTTC
CASRAVGGGGEQFF
>TRBV28|TRBJ2-5|-|-
TGTGCCAGCAGTTCCCGAATTCAAAAGGCCCAGAGGGGAATTCAAGAGACCCAGTACTTC
CASSSRIQKAQRGIQETQYF
>TRBV15|TRBJ2-4|-|-
TGTGCCACCAGCAGAGATATCGGGACAACCAAAAACATTCAGTACTTC
CATSRDIGTTKNIQYF
>TRBV27|TRBJ2-7|-|TRBD1
TGTGCCAGCAGTCCATACCAGGGGGACGGTTACGAGCAGTACTTC
CASSPYQGDGYEQYF
>TRBV5-1|TRBJ1-3|few|-
TGCGCCAGCAGCTCTGGATACTCTGGAAACACCATATATTTT
CASSSGYSGNTIYF
>TRBV28|TRBJ2-7|many|TRBD2
TGTGCCAGCAGTTTGTTAGCGGGAGCCTCCTACGAGCAGTACTTC
CASSLLAGASYEQYF
>TRBV27|TRBJ2-7|few|-
TGTGCCAGCATTTCCGTTGACCACGAGCAGTACTTC
CASISVDHEQYF
>TRBV28|TRBJ1-5|many|TRBD1
TGTGCCAGCAGTTTGTCGACAGGGCGGGAGCCCCAGCATTTT
CASSLSTGREPQHF
>TRBV4-2|TRBJ2-5|many|TRBD2
TGTGCCAGCAGCCAAGATCGCGCTAGCGGCCAAGAGACCCAGTACTTC
CASSQDRASGQETQYF
>TRBV2|TRBJ1-1|many|-
TGTGCCAGCAGTGAACAGGGACGGAACACTGAAGCTTTCTTT
CASSEQGRNTEAFF
>TRBV28|TRBJ1-2|many|TRBD1
TGTGCCAGCAGTTTTCGGCAGGGGGCGCGTGGCTACACCTTC
CASSFRQGARGYTF
>TRBV7-2|TRBJ2-7|few|-
TGTGCCAGCAGCCCCTCGACCCCTCGCGAGCAGTACTTC
CASSPSTPREQYF
>TRBV13|TRBJ2-1|-|-
TGTGCCAGCAGCTTAGGCAGGGAGCAGTTCTTC
CASSLGREQFF
>TRBV6-1|TRBJ1-1|many|-
TGTGCCAGCAAACCCCCCGGAGACAGAATGAACACTGAAGCTTTCTTT
CASKPPGDRMNTEAFF
>TRBV2|TRBJ2-1|many|-
TGTGCCAGCAGTTTCGTCCGGGACCCGGGCCGGGATGAGCAGTTCTTC
CASSFVRDPGRDEQFF
>TRBV30|TRBJ1-5|many|TRBD1
TGTGCCTGGAGTATCCCCTGGGACAGGGGTTACAATCAGCCCCAGCATTTT
CAWSIPWDRGYNQPQHF
>TRBV27|TRBJ2-7|-|-
TGTGCCAGCAGTCAATCCGGGAGAAGGACCGAGCAGTACTTC
CASSQSGRRTEQYF
>TRBV7-2|TRBJ1-1|many|-
TGTGCCAGCAGCTCCTACAGGGTTGACACTGAAGCTTTCTTT
CASSSYRVDTEAFF
>TRBV4-1|TRBJ2-7|few|TRBD2
TGCGCCAGCAGCCAAAAGGGGACTAGCGGGAAGTACGAGCAGTACTTC
CASSQKGTSGKYEQYF
>TRBV28|TRBJ1-4|-|-
TGTGCCAGCAGCCCCTGGGCGATATTAAACAATGAAAAACTGTTTTTT
CASSPWAILNNEKLFF
>TRBV10-3|TRBJ1-1|many|-
TGTGCCATCAGTGAGGTCCACGTATGGAACACTGAAGCTTTCTTT
CAISEVHVWNTEAFF
>TRBV7-2|TRBJ1-1|-|-
TGTGCCAGCAGCTTAGAACCGGGAGTGGGGATGAACACTGAAGCTTTCTTT
CASSLEPGVGMNTEAFF
>TRBV12-3/TRBV12-4|TRBJ1-2|-|-
TGTGCCAGCAGTTCCAACACCTATGGCTACACCTTC
CASSSNTYGYTF
>TRBV30|TRBJ1-1|many|-
TGTGCCTGGAGTAAAACACTGAACACTGAAGCTTTCTTT
CAWSKTLNTEAFF
>TRBV30|TRBJ1-1|many|-
TGTGCCTGGAGTGTAGGTTTGGGGGGCACTGAAGCTTTCTTT
CAWSVGLGGTEAFF
>TRBV11-2|TRBJ2-7|once|TRBD2
TGTGCCAGCAGCCCGGGACTACGGGCTCTGGCGTACGAGCAGTACTTC
CASSPGLRALAYEQYF
>TRBV4-1|TRBJ2-7|-|-
TGCGCCAGCAGAACCCTCACGGGCGAGCAGTACTTC
CASRTLTGEQYF
>TRBV29-1|TRBJ2-7|few|-
TGCAGCGTTGCCGGGAGACTCTCCTACGAGCAGTACTTC
CSVAGRLSYEQYF
>TRBV5-8|TRBJ1-4|many|-
TGTGCCAGCAGCTTGGCCAGGAGAAAACTGTTTTTT
CASSLARRKLFF
>TRBV7-9|TRBJ2-1|few|-
TGTGCCAGCATTCCGAGGGACCGCTCCTACAATGAGCAGTTCTTC
CASIPRDRSYNEQFF
>TRBV2|TRBJ1-1|few|-
TGTGCCAGCAGTGATCACCCGGGCCTGAACACTGAAGCTTTCTTT
CASSDHPGLNTEAFF
>TRBV20-1|TRBJ1-1|many|-
TGCAGTGCTAGGCCCGGGGCACAGAACACTGAAGCTTTCTTT
CSARPGAQNTEAFF
>TRBV28|TRBJ2-7|few|-
TGTGCCAGCAGTTTAACCGACATCTCCTACGAGCAGTACTTC
CASSLTDISYEQYF
>TRBV20-1|TRBJ2-7|few|-
TGCAGTGCTCTCACCACTATTACCTACGAGCAGTACTTC
CSALTTITYEQYF
>TRBV12-3/TRBV12-4|TRBJ1-5|-|-
TGTGCCAGCAGTGGGGACCTCAATCAGCCCCAGCATTTT
CASSGDLNQPQHF
>TRBV4-1|TRBJ1-1|-|-
TGCGCCAGCAGCCAAGAGTTTGTTCGGGACCCCCTGAACACTGAAGCTTTCTTT
CASSQEFVRDPLNTEAFF
>TRBV3-1|TRBJ2-7|many|TRBD1
TGTGCCAGCAGCCAAGATCCCGGGACAGGGGGGATCGAGCAGTACTTC
CASSQDPGTGGIEQYF
>TRBV28|TRBJ1-1|-|-
TGTGCCAGCAGTTTACGCGGGGGGGCTTCTGGGACTGAAGCTTTCTTT
CASSLRGGASGTEAFF
>TRBV5-1|TRBJ1-1|-|-
TGCGCCAGCAGCACCGTGACAGGACCGAACACTGAAGCTTTCTTT
CASSTVTGPNTEAFF
>TRBV27|TRBJ1-5|few|-
TGTGCCAGCAGTTCCTTAGGACTTAGCAATCAGCCCCAGCATTTT
CASSSLGLSNQPQHF
>TRBV19|TRBJ1-4|few|TRBD1
TGTGCCAGTAATAAAACCCCGGGACAGGGGTATGAAAAACTGTTTTTT
CASNKTPGQGYEKLFF
>TRBV2|TRBJ1-5|many|-
TGTGCCAGTTCCAGGGGATGGAGTCAGCCCCAGCATTTT
CASSRGWSQPQHF
>TRBV18|TRBJ1-1|many|-
TGTGCCAGCTCACCCAGCCGGGCTGAAGCTTTCTTT
CASSPSRAEAFF
>TRBV4-1|TRBJ2-1|-|-
TGCGCCAGCAGCCGCCAAGATCTCCTCAATGAGCAGTTCTTC
CASSRQDLLNEQFF
>TRBV20-1|TRBJ2-2|few|TRBD2
TGCAGTGCTGAGACCACTAGCGGGACCGGGGAGCTGTTTTTT
CSAETTSGTGELFF
>TRBV24-1|TRBJ2-3|few|-
TGTGCCACCAGTGGAGGGGCACGGTTCCCAGGGGCACCAGATACGCAGTATTTT
CATSGGARFPGAPDTQYF
>TRBV6-1|TRBJ2-2|-|-
TGTGCCAGCAGTCACATAGCGGAGGACTTGAACACCGGGGAGCTGTTTTTT
CASSHIAEDLNTGELFF
>TRBV12-3/TRBV12-4|TRBJ1-2|many|-
TGTGCCAGCAGTCGGTGGGCTGGGACGGGGGACGGCTACACCTTC
CASSRWAGTGDGYTF
>TRBV3-1|TRBJ1-4|-|-
TGTGCCAGCAGCCAGGGGATTGTTTCAACTAATGAAAAACTGTTTTTT
CASSQGIVSTNEKLFF
>TRBV6-1|TRBJ1-2|once|TRBD1
TGTGCCAGCAGGCAGGGGGGTGGCTACACCTTC
CASRQGGGYTF